This entry describes one T cell receptor beta chain. Assay used: immunoSEQ multiplex PCR; TCRdb lists only in-frame clones, some missing. The sample lists tens of thousands of clones, 70% to 90% occurring once. The sample originates from a study of glioma-infiltrating T cells after dendritic cell vaccination. Study overall: Treatment, given 2003 to 2012, was autologous tumor lysate-pulsed dendritic cell vaccination. Dendritic cells derived from monocytes and pulsed with autologous tumor lysate formed the vaccine.

The time point is: after dendritic cell vaccination, including at tumor progression/relapse. V lost 0 bases, J lost 2 bases, and 17 bases lay in between. In germline, CDR1 is MGHRA, CDR2 YSYEKL. The CDR3 has 19 residues. This specimen was blood, taken after dendritic cell vaccination. The sequence derives from a human donor with glioblastoma. The chain carries TRBV4-1 and TRBJ1-6; D is uncertain. The CDR3 loop reads CASSQDLFGMAAYNSPLHF. CDR3 in DNA: TGCGCCAGCAGCCAAGATCTTTTTGGTATGGCAGCCTATAATTCACCCCTCCACTTT.